This T cell receptor beta chain was identified during a study of glioma-infiltrating T cells after dendritic cell vaccination listed by TCRdb under 2016. Describing the broader study: The cohort comprised about 15 glioblastoma patients from Phase I and II dendritic cell vaccination trials, 9 newly diagnosed and 6 with recurrent disease. Deep sequencing of TCR beta CDR3 regions was used to quantify tumor-infiltrating lymphocyte content and compare tumor and blood repertoires in dendritic cell-vaccinated glioblastoma patients. Survival after dendritic cell vaccination was correlated with TCR sequencing metrics, such as TIL content and the overlap between tumor and blood repertoires. Between 2003 and 2012, patients were given autologous tumor lysate-pulsed dendritic cell vaccination. The vaccine consisted of monocyte-derived dendritic cells cultured seven days with IL-4 and GM-CSF, then pulsed overnight with autologous tumor lysate. Each patient got three intradermal injections of the dendritic cell vaccine, spaced at biweekly intervals, in the arm below the axilla.

The investigation overall reported the following: After dendritic cell vaccination, a higher estimated pretreatment TIL content predicted longer time to progression and overall survival. The three-group TCR overlap response model was described as speculative and requiring prospective validation. The cohort was small and heterogeneous, only a few patients had full blood and tumor sets, and even fewer had initial-recurrent tumor pairs. TCR clonality showed no direct relationship with survival, which suggests that a diverse polyclonal response may matter.

About this clone: The antigen it recognizes is unknown. Qualities for individual bases were not recorded, and no much larger clone is one base off.

TCRB CDR3 regions were amplified from roughly 1.8 ug genomic DNA, or all available DNA if less, using the immunoSEQ assay. The multiplex PCR relied on 60 forward primers for TCR V beta segments and 13 reverse primers for J beta segments. Synthetic control templates were spiked into each sample at limiting dilution to estimate reads per starting template. The Illumina HiSeq System generated 87 bp sequencing reads. Per the source publication's procedure: PCR and sequencing errors were removed by merging closely related sequences with a nearest neighbor algorithm. TCR overlap was defined as the percentage of unique tumor TCR beta sequences that were also present in the same patient's peripheral blood. TCRdb carries this immuneACCESS record with in-frame sequences only. Its versions omit some clonotypes, under half of them owing to an unresolved V gene in the studies checked, with the rest unexplained. V and J calls and clone size are given by that table; D and trimming were obtained from the DNA. A total of just over 95,000 clones appear in this sample, 70% to 80% of them only once. Of the sample, approximately 6% is held by the ten largest clones.

Patients were selected on the basis of adequate residual fresh-frozen tumor tissue and more than two years of available survival data. Molecular status otherwise varied across the glioblastoma patients, but none of them carried an isocitrate dehydrogenase mutation. PBMC were collected before vaccination, two weeks after the third vaccination, and at tumor progression if tumor progression occurred. The Qiagen DNeasy Blood extraction Kit was used for extraction of genomic DNA. The germline V gene specifies SGDLS as CDR1 and YYNGEE as CDR2. Including cysteine and phenylalanine, the CDR3 has 14 amino acids. The entry retains the CDR3 DNA only, 42 bases that are in frame from base 1. V loses 2 bases of germline sequence and J loses 2 bases, and the interval between the two ends is 9 bases.

Material: blood, obtained before dendritic cell vaccination. This sequence uses TRBV9 and TRBJ2-3; tentative D gene TRBD2, with 5 bases matching. The TCR was taken from a human donor with glioblastoma. The CDR3 protein is CASSVSVYTDTQYF. The sequence in DNA is TGTGCCAGCAGCGTTAGCGTATACACAGATACGCAGTATTTT.